The 29 T cell receptor beta chains given below trace back to one sample, sequenced in a study of blood T cell repertoires in COVID-19. The repertoire was sequenced with immunoSEQ multiplex PCR; TCRdb's copy has only in-frame clones and lacks some. The sample lists around 400,000 clones, about 89% seen once, with about 9.4% in the top ten. The sample consisted of peripheral blood. The source is a woman in her twenties or thirties with COVID-19, enrolled during active disease.

The chain is built from TRBV19 and TRBJ2-1; 10 bases fit TRBD2. CDR1 and CDR2 (germline): LNHDA, SQIVND (reference sequence). V was pared by 3 bases and J by 9 bases, with 11 bases of the junction left unmatched. The CDR3 runs to 16 residues. CDR3 bases: TGTGCCAGTAGTATTATACTAGGAGCGGGAGGGGGTGAGCAGTTCTTC. Residues: CASSIILGAGGGEQFF.

The rearrangement joins TRBV5-4 to TRBJ2-3; D perhaps matches TRBD2 (6 bases). Germline CDR1 is SGHNT and CDR2 is YYREEE (reference sequence). The CDR3 runs 16 residues. The germline V and J ends were trimmed by 3 bases and 3 bases, with 17 bases remaining between them. CDR3 region: CASSWGTGRKTDTQYF. DNA for the CDR3: TGTGCCAGCAGCTGGGGGACCGGGAGAAAGACAGATACGCAGTATTTT. Full variable domain (outside the CDR3, taken from reference TRBV5-4 and TRBJ2-3): ETGVTQSPTHLIKTRGQQVTLRCSSQSGHNTVSWYQQALGQGPQFIFQYYREEENGRGNFPPRFSGLQFPNYSSELNVNALELDDSALYLCASSWGTGRKTDTQYFGPGTRLTVL.

CDR3 nucleotide sequence: TGTGCCAGCAGCCTAGGACTTTACACCGGGGAGCTGTTTTTT. Residues: CASSLGLYTGELFF. The V and J genes are TRBV5-8 and TRBJ2-2; D possibly corresponds to TRBD2 (5 bases). V was trimmed by 4 bases and J by 3 bases, leaving 10 bases between them. CDR1 is SGHTS and CDR2 is YDEGEE in the germline V gene. The CDR3 is 14 residues long.

This CDR3 is CATSRARTGKMYEQYF. CDR3 DNA: TGTGCCACCAGCAGAGCCCGGACAGGGAAGATGTACGAGCAGTACTTC. The chain recombines TRBV15 with TRBJ2-7, with 8 bases lining up with TRBD1. Germline-derived CDR1 and CDR2 are LNHNV and YYDKDF (reference sequence). CDR3 length: 16 residues. V was clipped by 1 base and J by 4 bases; unmatched bases: 9. The entire variable domain, with the rest obtained from reference TRBV15 and TRBJ2-7, is as follows: DAMVIQNPRYQVTQFGKPVTLSCSQTLNHNVMYWYQQKSSQAPKLLFHYYDKDFNNEADTPDNFQSRRPNTSFCFLDIRSPGLGDTAMYLCATSRARTGKMYEQYFGPGTRLTVT.

The chain combines TRBV6-5 with TRBJ1-6, with 8 bases lining up with TRBD1. Trimming took 0 bases from V and 10 from J; bases not matched to a gene: 8. The CDR3 runs 16 residues. CDR1 is MNHEY and CDR2 is SVGAGI in the germline V gene. CDR3: CASSYSPDRVQSPLHF. In DNA, the CDR3 is TGTGCCAGCAGTTACTCTCCGGACAGGGTACAATCACCCCTCCACTTT.

This clone has just one count. The genes are TRBV5-6 and TRBJ2-1, with TRBD2 as a possible D gene (6 bases). This CDR3 comprises 16 residues. The germline V gene encodes CDR1 SGHDT and CDR2 YYEEEE. With 1 base removed from V and 0 bases from J, the gap between germline ends came to 11 bases. The CDR3 DNA follows: TGTGCCAGCAGCTTGAAAATAGCGGCCTCCTACAATGAGCAGTTCTTC. Translation: CASSLKIAASYNEQFF.

This clone has a handful of counts. The V gene is TRBV6-1, the J gene TRBJ2-1, with D maybe TRBD1 (6 bases). Trimming took 1 base from V and 8 from J, leaving 15 bases between them. In germline, CDR1 is MNHNS, CDR2 SASEGT. The CDR3 covers 15 residues. DNA for the CDR3: TGTGCCAGCAGTGAAGGGTTTAGCAGGGGCGATGAGCAGTTCTTC. The encoded protein is CASSEGFSRGDEQFF.

The rearrangement joins TRBV19 to TRBJ2-1; maybe TRBD2 (6 bases). The CDR3 length is 15 residues. V lost 7 bases, J lost 5 bases, and 18 bases lay in between. Germline CDR1 reads LNHDA; CDR2 reads SQIVND (reference sequence). For the CDR3, the DNA is TGTGCCAGTATGGGGGGACTGGGCCCTAACAATGAGCAGTTCTTC. This encodes CASMGGLGPNNEQFF.

V is TRBV5-5 and J is TRBJ2-1; 12 bases are shared with TRBD2. Per the germline V gene, CDR1 is SGHKS and CDR2 is YYEKEE (reference sequence). V shed 1 base and J 8 bases; nucleotides not matched to a gene: 7. The CDR3 has 16 residues. The CDR3 is CASSLFLTSGSDEQFF. The CDR3 DNA reads as TGTGCCAGCAGCTTGTTTTTGACTAGCGGGAGTGATGAGCAGTTCTTC.

This clone appeared once. The J gene is TRBJ2-5, the V gene TRBV19; D gene ambiguous. Trimming pared 1 base from V and 4 bases from J, leaving 7 bases between. Germline loops: CDR1 LNHDA, CDR2 SQIVND (reference sequence). CDR3 length equals 13 residues. The CDR3 reads CASSIGQLETQYF. The CDR3 DNA reads TGTGCCAGTAGTATAGGACAACTAGAGACCCAGTACTTC.

This clone was counted a few times. This rearrangement joins TRBV5-1 to TRBJ2-1, with 13 bases matching TRBD2. The CDR3 length is 19 residues. V trimming: 1 base; J trimming: 9 bases; junction bases outside the gene matches: 16. CDR1 and CDR2 from the germline V gene are SGHRS and YFSETQ. DNA for the CDR3: TGCGCCAGCAGCTTGACCAGGGGTTTCGGACTAGCGGGAGCTAGTGAGCAGTTCTTC. This sequence encodes CASSLTRGFGLAGASEQFF.

The chain employs TRBV5-1 and TRBJ1-2; no clear D gene. V was shortened by 1 base and J by 5 bases, with 12 bases between the two germline ends. The germline V gene has CDR1 SGHRS and CDR2 YFSETQ. The CDR3 has 14 residues. The DNA of the CDR3 is TGCGCCAGCAGCTTGAACTCTCCACGATATGGCTACACCTTC. This codes for CASSLNSPRYGYTF.

The V gene is TRBV18, the J gene TRBJ2-6, with D uncertain. V was clipped by 6 bases and J by 0 bases, with 12 bases between them. CDR3 length: 16 residues. Germline CDR1 is KGHSH and CDR2 is LQKENI. CDR3 nucleotide sequence: TGTGCCAGCTCTCACCTTTCGCGCTCTGGGGCCAACGTCCTGACTTTC. Its protein is CASSHLSRSGANVLTF.

This chain uses TRBV13 with TRBJ2-5, with TRBD2 matching over 15 bases. J gave up 5 bases and V 4 bases, and 8 bases lay outside the gene matches. The CDR3 is 17 residues long. From germline, CDR1 is PRHDT and CDR2 FYEKMQ (reference sequence). The CDR3 DNA is TGTGCCAGCAGCTGGGGACTAGCGGGAGGAAGGGGGGAGACCCAGTACTTC. This sequence encodes CASSWGLAGGRGETQYF.

The chain uses TRBV7-9 and TRBJ1-2, with TRBD1 matching 10 bases. Trimming took 5 bases from V and 2 from J; bases not matched to a gene: 5. CDR3 length: 15 amino acids. Germline V gene data show CDR1 as SEHNR and CDR2 as FQNEAQ (reference sequence). The CDR3 reads CASSPGQGPNYGYTF. The CDR3 DNA is TGTGCCAGCAGCCCGGGACAGGGGCCGAACTATGGCTACACCTTC.

The rearrangement links TRBV16 to TRBJ2-3, with TRBD2 as a possible D gene (6 bases). Germline assignment: CDR1 KGHSY and CDR2 FQNENV. V gave up 4 bases and J gave up 4 bases, with 9 bases separating them. This CDR3 is built from 13 residues. CDR3 region: CASSPRESDTQYF. CDR3 in DNA: TGTGCCAGCAGCCCCCGGGAGTCAGATACGCAGTATTTT.

This sequence joins TRBV30 and TRBJ2-1; D gene ambiguous. Trimming stripped 0 bases from V and 0 bases from J, with 9 bases between. Germline lookup yields CDR1 GTSNPN and CDR2 SVGIG (reference sequence). The CDR3 sequence is 15 residues long. The CDR3 sequence is CAWSVLVSSYNEQFF. Here the CDR3 DNA reads TGTGCCTGGAGTGTTTTAGTAAGCTCCTACAATGAGCAGTTCTTC. Using reference TRBV30 and TRBJ2-1 for the parts outside the CDR3, the full variable domain is SQTIHQWPATLVQPVGSPLSLECTVEGTSNPNLYWYRQAAGRGLQLLFYSVGIGQISSEVPQNLSASRPQDRQFILSSKKLLLSDSGFYLCAWSVLVSSYNEQFFGPGTRLTVL.

This clone occurred once. The rearrangement joins TRBV27 to TRBJ1-2; 9 bases line up with TRBD1. V shed 5 bases, J shed 4 bases, and the junction held 5 bases outside the gene matches. This CDR3 is built from 14 residues. Germline V gene lookup returns CDR1 MNHEY and CDR2 SMNVEV (reference sequence). CDR3 amino acids: CASSPGTGPYGYTF. In nucleotides, the CDR3 is TGTGCCAGCAGTCCCGGGACAGGGCCCTATGGCTACACCTTC.

The J gene is TRBJ2-7, the V gene TRBV7-6, with D perhaps TRBD1 (6 bases). Trimming cost V 0 bases and J 3 bases, with 15 bases left between them. The CDR3 length is 16 residues. Germline V gene sequence: CDR1 SGHVS, CDR2 FNYEAQ. The CDR3, as DNA: TGTGCCAGCAGCTTAGCCCCCGGACAGTCCCTCTACGAGCAGTACTTC. It is translated as CASSLAPGQSLYEQYF.

The V and J genes are TRBV10-3 and TRBJ2-1, with D possibly being TRBD2 (5 bases). In germline, CDR1 is ENHRY, CDR2 SYGVKD. The CDR3 runs to 12 residues. Deletions cut 5 bases from V and 5 bases from J, with 7 bases between. The CDR3 spells CAISLGDNEQFF. Written as DNA, the CDR3 is TGTGCCATCAGTCTCGGGGACAATGAGCAGTTCTTC.

This clone appeared a single time. V gene TRBV2 combines with J gene TRBJ2-1; TRBD1 aligns across 8 bases. Germline V gene lookup returns CDR1 SNHLY and CDR2 FYNNEI. This CDR3 spans 14 amino acids. J lost 5 bases, V lost 6 bases, and 6 bases had no gene match. CDR3 loop: CASRLETGDNEQFF. The CDR3 nucleotides read TGTGCCAGCAGACTTGAGACAGGGGACAATGAGCAGTTCTTC.

This chain connects TRBV5-6 to TRBJ1-1; D is undetermined. The CDR3 runs 12 residues. Germline V gene lookup returns CDR1 SGHDT and CDR2 YYEEEE. The V end lost 2 bases, the J end lost 7 bases, and 9 bases lay between the germline ends. Here the CDR3 reads CASSLGQVEAFF. CDR3 bases: TGTGCCAGCAGCTTAGGCCAGGTTGAAGCTTTCTTT.

The chain carries TRBV7-9 and TRBJ1-4; tentatively, D is TRBD1 (5 bases). The V and J ends lost 0 bases and 7 bases respectively, with 6 bases between them. Germline V gene sequence: CDR1 SEHNR, CDR2 FQNEAQ (reference sequence). The CDR3 sequence is 13 residues long. The CDR3 protein is CASSLAGGEKLFF. The CDR3 region has the DNA TGTGCCAGCAGCTTAGCGGGGGGTGAAAAACTGTTTTTT. The whole variable domain, remainder taken from reference TRBV7-9 and TRBJ1-4, is DTGVSQNPRHKITKRGQNVTFRCDPISEHNRLYWYRQTLGQGPEFLTYFQNEAQLEKSRLLSDRFSAERPKGSFSTLEIQRTEQGDSAMYLCASSLAGGEKLFFGSGTQLSVL.

J is TRBJ2-1 and V is TRBV28, with a tentative D call TRBD2 (7 bases). V dropped 5 bases and J dropped 7 bases, with 30 bases sitting between them. This CDR3 region has 19 residues. From germline, CDR1 is MDHEN and CDR2 SYDVKM. The CDR3 DNA reads as TGTGCCAGCAGTCCTCCTCGGGGGGCCTCCCACGGGGGAGAAAATGAGCAGTTCTTC. It yields the protein CASSPPRGASHGGENEQFF.

J is TRBJ2-7 and V is TRBV6-5; unclear D gene. The germline gives CDR1 MNHEY, CDR2 SVGAGI. This CDR3 comprises 14 residues. Trimming cost V 0 bases and J 4 bases, with 10 bases left between them. The CDR3 here is CASSYSLYPYEQYF. The CDR3 coding sequence is TGTGCCAGCAGTTACTCTCTCTACCCTTACGAGCAGTACTTC.

The rearrangement joins TRBV9 to TRBJ2-1, with 10 positions matching TRBD2. The germline gives CDR1 SGDLS, CDR2 YYNGEE. The CDR3 contains 15 residues. J lost 9 bases, V lost 5 bases, and 11 bases had no gene match. CDR3 DNA: TGTGCCAGCAGACCTGCCGGGACTAGCGCGGGTGAGCAGTTCTTC. Protein sequence: CASRPAGTSAGEQFF. Looking up the rest from reference TRBV9 and TRBJ2-1 gives the full variable domain: DSGVTQTPKHLITATGQRVTLRCSPRSGDLSVYWYQQSLDQGLQFLIQYYNGEERAKGNILERFSAQQFPDLHSELNLSSLELGDSALYFCASRPAGTSAGEQFFGPGTRLTVL.

This chain connects TRBV4-1 to TRBJ2-7, with 9 bases lining up with TRBD1. Germline CDR1 and CDR2: MGHRA and YSYEKL. The trim removed 1 base at V and 6 bases at J, leaving 7 bases unmatched. This CDR3 has 15 amino acids. Written as DNA, the CDR3 is TGCGCCAGCAGCCAAGTTTGGACAGGGGAGCCCGAGCAGTACTTC. Translating it yields CASSQVWTGEPEQYF.

The chain links TRBV18 to TRBJ2-2; tentative D call: TRBD1 (6 bases). This CDR3 is 14 amino acids long. In germline, CDR1 is KGHSH, CDR2 LQKENI. V was shortened by 2 bases and J by 7 bases, with 11 bases between the two germline ends. The CDR3 is CASSPVQGHGELFF. For the CDR3, the DNA is TGTGCCAGCTCACCAGTACAGGGCCACGGGGAGCTGTTTTTT.

The chain uses TRBV28 and TRBJ2-7; D perhaps matches TRBD2 (6 bases). CDR3 size: 10 residues. The germline V gene encodes CDR1 MDHEN and CDR2 SYDVKM. V was trimmed by 10 bases and J by 4 bases, leaving 8 bases between them. The CDR3 DNA reads TGTGCCACCCGGGAGTACGAGCAGTACTTC. Protein sequence: CATREYEQYF.